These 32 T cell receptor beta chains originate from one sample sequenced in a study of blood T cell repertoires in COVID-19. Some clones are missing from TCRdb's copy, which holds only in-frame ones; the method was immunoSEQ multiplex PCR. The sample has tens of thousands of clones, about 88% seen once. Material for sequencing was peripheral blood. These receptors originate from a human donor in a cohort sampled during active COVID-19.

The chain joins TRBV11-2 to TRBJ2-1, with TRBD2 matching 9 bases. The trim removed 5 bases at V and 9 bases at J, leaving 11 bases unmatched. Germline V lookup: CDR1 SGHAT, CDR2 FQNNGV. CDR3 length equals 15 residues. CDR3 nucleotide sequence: TGTGCCAGCAGCCTTATAGCGGGAGAGGGGGGTGAGCAGTTCTTC. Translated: CASSLIAGEGGEQFF.

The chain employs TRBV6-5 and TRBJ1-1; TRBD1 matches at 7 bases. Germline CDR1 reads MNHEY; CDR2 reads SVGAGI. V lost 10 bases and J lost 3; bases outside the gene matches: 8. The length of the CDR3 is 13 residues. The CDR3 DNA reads TGTGCCACCTCGGGACAGCGGGACACTGAAGCTTTCTTT. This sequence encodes CATSGQRDTEAFF.

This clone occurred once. The CDR3 sequence: CASSELLAGGPDTQYF. CDR3 nucleotides: TGTGCCAGCAGCGAACTACTAGCGGGAGGGCCGGATACGCAGTATTTT. The rearrangement joins TRBV11-1 to TRBJ2-3; 13 nucleotides agree with TRBD2. V lost 5 bases, J lost 6 bases, and 8 bases stayed unmatched. This CDR3 region has 16 residues. CDR1 is SGHAT, CDR2 FQDESV, per germline (reference sequence).

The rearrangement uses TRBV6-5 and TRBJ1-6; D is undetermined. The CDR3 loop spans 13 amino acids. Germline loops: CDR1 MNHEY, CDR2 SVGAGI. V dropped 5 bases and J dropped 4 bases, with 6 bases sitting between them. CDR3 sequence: CASSREYNSPLHF. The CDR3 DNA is TGTGCCAGCAGTAGGGAGTATAATTCACCCCTCCACTTT.

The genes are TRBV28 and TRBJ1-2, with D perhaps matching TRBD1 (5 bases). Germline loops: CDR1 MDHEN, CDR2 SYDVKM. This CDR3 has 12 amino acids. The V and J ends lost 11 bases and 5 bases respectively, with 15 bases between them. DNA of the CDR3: TGTGCCGGCGGACAAAAGGGGTATGGCTACACCTTC. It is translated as CAGGQKGYGYTF.

In nucleotides, the CDR3 is TGTGCCAGCAGTGCCGTCCCGGGGGATCAGCCCCAGCATTTT. This encodes CASSAVPGDQPQHF. V is TRBV6-4 and J is TRBJ1-5; D possibly corresponds to TRBD1 (5 bases). CDR1 is MRHNA, CDR2 SNTAGT, per germline. V lost 4 bases and J lost 5, with 12 bases in between. The CDR3 has 14 amino acids.

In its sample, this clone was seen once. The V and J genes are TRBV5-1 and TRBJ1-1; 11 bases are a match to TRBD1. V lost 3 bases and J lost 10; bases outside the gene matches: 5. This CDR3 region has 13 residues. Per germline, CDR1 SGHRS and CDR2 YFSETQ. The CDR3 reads CASSSGQGAGAFF. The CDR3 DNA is TGCGCCAGCAGCTCCGGACAGGGGGCTGGAGCTTTCTTT.

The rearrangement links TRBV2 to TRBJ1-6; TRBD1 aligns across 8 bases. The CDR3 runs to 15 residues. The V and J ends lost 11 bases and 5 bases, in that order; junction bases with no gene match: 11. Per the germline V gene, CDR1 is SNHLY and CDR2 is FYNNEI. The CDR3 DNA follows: TGTGCCGGATGTGGGACAGGAAACAATAATTCACCCCTCCACTTT. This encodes CAGCGTGNNNSPLHF.

Here the CDR3 reads CASSHGLATNYNEQFF. CDR3 DNA: TGTGCCAGCAGCCACGGACTAGCGACCAACTACAATGAGCAGTTCTTC. The chain links TRBV3-1 (or the pseudogene TRBV3-2) to TRBJ2-1; TRBD2 matches at 9 bases. The CDR3 totals 16 residues. Germline V gene data show CDR1 as LGHDT and CDR2 as YNNKEL (reference sequence). V trimming: 3 bases; J trimming: 3 bases; junction bases outside the gene matches: 6.

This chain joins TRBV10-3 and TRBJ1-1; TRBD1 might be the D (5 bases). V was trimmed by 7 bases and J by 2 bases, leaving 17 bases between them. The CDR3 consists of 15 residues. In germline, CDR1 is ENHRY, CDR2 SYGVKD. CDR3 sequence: CAITDSGSLNTEAFF. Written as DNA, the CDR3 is TGTGCCATCACCGACAGTGGGTCCTTAAACACTGAAGCTTTCTTT.

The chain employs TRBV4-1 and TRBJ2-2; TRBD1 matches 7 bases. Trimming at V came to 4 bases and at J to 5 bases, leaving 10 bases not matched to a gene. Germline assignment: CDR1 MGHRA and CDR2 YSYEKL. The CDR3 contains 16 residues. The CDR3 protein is CASSPPEGARTGELFF. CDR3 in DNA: TGCGCCAGCAGCCCTCCAGAGGGGGCTCGGACCGGGGAGCTGTTTTTT.

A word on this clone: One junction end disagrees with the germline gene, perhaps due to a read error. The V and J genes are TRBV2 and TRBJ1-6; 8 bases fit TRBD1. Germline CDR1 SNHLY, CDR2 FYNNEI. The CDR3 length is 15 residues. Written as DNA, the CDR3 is TGTGCCAGCAGGGAAGGACAGGGATATAATTCACCCCTCCACTTT. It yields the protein CASREGQGYNSPLHF.

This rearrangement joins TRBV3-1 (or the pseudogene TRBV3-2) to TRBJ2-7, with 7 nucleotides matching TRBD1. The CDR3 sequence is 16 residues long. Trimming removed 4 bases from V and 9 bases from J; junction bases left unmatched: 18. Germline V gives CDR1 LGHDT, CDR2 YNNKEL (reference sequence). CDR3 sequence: CASSPLPGQSSYGQYF. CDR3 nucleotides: TGTGCCAGCAGCCCACTTCCGGGACAGAGTTCATATGGGCAGTACTTC.

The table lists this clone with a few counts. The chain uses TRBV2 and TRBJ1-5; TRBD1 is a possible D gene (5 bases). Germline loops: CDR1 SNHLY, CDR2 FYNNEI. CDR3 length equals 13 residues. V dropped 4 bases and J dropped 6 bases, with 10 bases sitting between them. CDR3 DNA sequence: TGTGCCAGCAGTGGACAGAATCGTCAGCCCCAGCATTTT. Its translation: CASSGQNRQPQHF.

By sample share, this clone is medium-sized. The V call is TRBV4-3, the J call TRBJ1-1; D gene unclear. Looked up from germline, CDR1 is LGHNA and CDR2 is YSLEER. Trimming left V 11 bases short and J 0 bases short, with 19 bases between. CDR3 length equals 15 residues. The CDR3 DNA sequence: TGCGCCCCCCCCCGACCCGGGTTCGTGAACACTGAAGCTTTCTTT. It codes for CAPPRPGFVNTEAFF.

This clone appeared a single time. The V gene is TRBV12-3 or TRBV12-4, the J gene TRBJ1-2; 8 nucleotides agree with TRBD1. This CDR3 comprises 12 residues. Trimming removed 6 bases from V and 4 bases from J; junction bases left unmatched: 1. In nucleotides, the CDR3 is TGTGCCAGCAGGACAGGGGTCTATGGCTACACCTTC. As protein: CASRTGVYGYTF.

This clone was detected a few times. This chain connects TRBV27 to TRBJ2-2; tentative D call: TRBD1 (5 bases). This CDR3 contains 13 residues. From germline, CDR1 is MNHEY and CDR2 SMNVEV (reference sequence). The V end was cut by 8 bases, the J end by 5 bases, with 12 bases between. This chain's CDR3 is CASARAQTGELFF. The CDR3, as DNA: TGTGCCAGCGCCAGGGCGCAGACCGGGGAGCTGTTTTTT.

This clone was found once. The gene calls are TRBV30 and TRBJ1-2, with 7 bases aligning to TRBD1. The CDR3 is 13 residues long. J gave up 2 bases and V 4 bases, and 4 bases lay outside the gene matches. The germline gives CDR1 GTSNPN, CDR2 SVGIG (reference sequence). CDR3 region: CAWKLGGNYGYTF. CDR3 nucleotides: TGTGCCTGGAAGTTAGGGGGCAACTATGGCTACACCTTC. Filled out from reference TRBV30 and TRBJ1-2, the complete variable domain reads SQTIHQWPATLVQPVGSPLSLECTVEGTSNPNLYWYRQAAGRGLQLLFYSVGIGQISSEVPQNLSASRPQDRQFILSSKKLLLSDSGFYLCAWKLGGNYGYTFGSGTRLTVV.

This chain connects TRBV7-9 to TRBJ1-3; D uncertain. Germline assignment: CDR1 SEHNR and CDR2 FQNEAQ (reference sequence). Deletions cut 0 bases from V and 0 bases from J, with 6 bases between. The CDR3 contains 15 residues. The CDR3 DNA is TGTGCCAGCAGCTTAGCAGGGAGCTCTGGAAACACCATATATTTT. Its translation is CASSLAGSSGNTIYF.

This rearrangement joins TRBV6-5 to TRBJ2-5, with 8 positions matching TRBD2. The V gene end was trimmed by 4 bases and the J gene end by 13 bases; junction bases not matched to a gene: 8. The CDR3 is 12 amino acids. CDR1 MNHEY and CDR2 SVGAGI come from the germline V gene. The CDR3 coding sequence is TGTGCCAGCAGTTCCCCCGGGACTAGTTTGTACTTC. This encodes CASSSPGTSLYF.

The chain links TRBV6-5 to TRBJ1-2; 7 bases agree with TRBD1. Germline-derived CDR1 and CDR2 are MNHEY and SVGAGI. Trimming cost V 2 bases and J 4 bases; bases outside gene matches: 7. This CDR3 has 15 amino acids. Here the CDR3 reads CASSYERGRPYGYTF. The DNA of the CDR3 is TGTGCCAGCAGTTACGAAAGGGGGCGCCCCTATGGCTACACCTTC.

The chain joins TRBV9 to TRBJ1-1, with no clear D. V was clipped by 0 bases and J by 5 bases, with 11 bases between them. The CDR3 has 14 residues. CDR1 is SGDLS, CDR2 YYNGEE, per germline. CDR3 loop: CASSVGEGRTEAFF. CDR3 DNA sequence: TGTGCCAGCAGCGTAGGTGAGGGTCGGACTGAAGCTTTCTTT.

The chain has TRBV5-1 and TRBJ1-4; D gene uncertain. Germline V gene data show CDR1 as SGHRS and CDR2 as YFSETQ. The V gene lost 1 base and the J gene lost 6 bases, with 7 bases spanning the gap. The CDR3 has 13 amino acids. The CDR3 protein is CASSLFSDEKLFF. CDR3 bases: TGCGCCAGCAGCTTGTTCTCGGATGAAAAACTGTTTTTT.

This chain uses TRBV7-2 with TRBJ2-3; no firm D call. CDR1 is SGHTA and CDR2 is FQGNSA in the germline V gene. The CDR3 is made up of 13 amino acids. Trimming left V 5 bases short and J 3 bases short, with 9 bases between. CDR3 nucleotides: TGTGCCAGCAGCGCTAGGCCGACAGATACGCAGTATTTT. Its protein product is CASSARPTDTQYF.

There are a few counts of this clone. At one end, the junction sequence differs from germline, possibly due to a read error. CDR3 amino acids: CASSYSRWWGSSAYEQYF. CDR3 nucleotide sequence: TGTGCCAGCAGCTACTCTCGGTGGTGGGGCTCATCGGCCTACGAGCAGTACTTC. The chain uses TRBV6-2 or TRBV6-3 and TRBJ2-7, with D tentatively TRBD1 (5 bases). This CDR3 region has 18 residues. Per the germline V gene, CDR1 is MNHEY and CDR2 is SVGEGT.

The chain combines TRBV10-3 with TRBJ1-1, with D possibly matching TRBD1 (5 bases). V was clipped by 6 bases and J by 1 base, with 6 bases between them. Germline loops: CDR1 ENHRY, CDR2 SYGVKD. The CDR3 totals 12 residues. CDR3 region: CAIRTGNTEAFF. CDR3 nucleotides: TGTGCCATCAGAACAGGGAACACTGAAGCTTTCTTT.

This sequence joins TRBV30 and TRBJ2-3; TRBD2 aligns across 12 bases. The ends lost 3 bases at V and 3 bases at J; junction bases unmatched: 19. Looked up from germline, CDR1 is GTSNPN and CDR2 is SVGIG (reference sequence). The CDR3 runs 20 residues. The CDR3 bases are TGTGCCTGGAGGCGGCCGCCACGGTCGACTAGCGGGAGTCTGACAGATACGCAGTATTTT. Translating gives CAWRRPPRSTSGSLTDTQYF. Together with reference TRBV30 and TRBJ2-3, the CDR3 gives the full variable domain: SQTIHQWPATLVQPVGSPLSLECTVEGTSNPNLYWYRQAAGRGLQLLFYSVGIGQISSEVPQNLSASRPQDRQFILSSKKLLLSDSGFYLCAWRRPPRSTSGSLTDTQYFGPGTRLTVL.

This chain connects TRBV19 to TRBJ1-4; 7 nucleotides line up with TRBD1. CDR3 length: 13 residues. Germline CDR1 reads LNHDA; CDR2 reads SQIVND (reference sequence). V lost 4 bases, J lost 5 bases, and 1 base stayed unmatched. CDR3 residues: CASSKDRNEKLFF. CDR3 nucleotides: TGTGCCAGTAGTAAGGACAGGAATGAAAAACTGTTTTTT.

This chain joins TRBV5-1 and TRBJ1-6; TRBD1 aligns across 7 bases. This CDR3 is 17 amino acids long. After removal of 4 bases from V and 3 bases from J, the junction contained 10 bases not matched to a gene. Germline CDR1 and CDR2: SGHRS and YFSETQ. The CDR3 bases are TGCGCCAGCAGCCCTGAGACAGGGATGAACTATAATTCACCCCTCCACTTT. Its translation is CASSPETGMNYNSPLHF.

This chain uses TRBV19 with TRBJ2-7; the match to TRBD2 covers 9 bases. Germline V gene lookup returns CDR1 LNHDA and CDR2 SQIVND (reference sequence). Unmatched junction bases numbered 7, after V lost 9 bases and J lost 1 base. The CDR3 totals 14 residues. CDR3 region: CASTQAGGSYEQYF. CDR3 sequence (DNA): TGTGCCAGCACTCAGGCGGGAGGGTCCTACGAGCAGTACTTC.

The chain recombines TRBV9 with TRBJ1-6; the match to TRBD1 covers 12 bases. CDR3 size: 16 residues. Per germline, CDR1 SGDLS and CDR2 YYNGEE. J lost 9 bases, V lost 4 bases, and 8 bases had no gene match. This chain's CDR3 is CASSPLGTGGSSPLHF. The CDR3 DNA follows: TGTGCCAGCAGCCCCCTCGGGACAGGGGGCAGTTCACCCCTCCACTTT.

CDR3 amino acids: CASSPQPPRTGGSTDTQYF. The CDR3 DNA is TGTGCCAGCTCACCACAACCCCCTAGGACAGGGGGAAGCACAGATACGCAGTATTTT. The chain combines TRBV18 with TRBJ2-3; 10 bases align to TRBD1. The CDR3 has 19 amino acids. The V gene end was trimmed by 1 base and the J gene end by 0 bases; junction bases not matched to a gene: 10. The germline V gene has CDR1 KGHSH and CDR2 LQKENI.